This T cell receptor (beta chain) was obtained from a study of blood T cell repertoires in COVID-19. The repertoire was sequenced with immunoSEQ multiplex PCR; TCRdb's copy has only in-frame clones and lacks some. The table has about 270,000 clones, about 87% seen once. V shed 5 bases, J shed 6 bases, and the junction held 8 bases outside the gene matches. The CDR3 has 14 amino acids. Germline V lookup: CDR1 WNHNN, CDR2 SYGVQD (reference sequence). The J gene is TRBJ2-7, the V gene TRBV10-1; 9 bases fit TRBD1. The clonotype was recovered from a woman between 45 and 65 years old who had recovered from COVID-19. Source material: PBMCs or T cells enriched from blood (not recorded which). CDR3 coding DNA: TGCGCCAGCAGTCCCGGACAGGGGTATGGCGAGCAGTACTTC. This sequence encodes CASSPGQGYGEQYF.